The TCR beta chain described here comes from a study of cytomegalovirus exposure and HLA in healthy donors. Primers included in the PCR were 60 Vbeta and 13 Jbeta primers. Sequenced by immunoSEQ multiplex PCR; TCRdb stores in-frame clones only, minus some. Among 100,000 to 150,000 clones, about three quarters were seen once, and the ten largest hold around 1.5%. This clone was counted only a few times. Sequenced input: PBMCs. The receptor was derived from a woman younger than 30 in good health and CMV-seronegative.

The CDR3 region is CASWGLAGSSYNEQFF. In DNA form, the CDR3 reads TGCGCCAGCTGGGGACTAGCGGGAAGCTCCTACAATGAGCAGTTCTTC. This rearrangement joins TRBV4-1 to TRBJ2-1, with 13 bases aligning to TRBD2. CDR3 length equals 16 residues. In germline, CDR1 is MGHRA, CDR2 YSYEKL. The V and J ends lost 8 bases and 0 bases, in that order; junction bases with no gene match: 4.